This T cell receptor beta chain was sequenced during a study of human T cells and chemical hapten exposure (dated by TCRdb to about 2021). For the study in its entirety: Libraries were pooled for sequencing, and variation in per-sample TCR yields was attributed mainly to small differences in library volumes within the pool. This study followed changes in the peripheral blood TCR repertoire in vivo during primary and secondary sensitization of alopecia patients to the hapten diphenylcyclopropenone (DPC). From each blood RNA sample, both TCR alpha and TCR beta chains were sequenced. What the authors observed across the whole study: Repeated subsampling changed both the strength of the expansion versus patch-test correlation and the threshold at which that correlation became significant. DPC sensitization did not change how many TCRs were above 1 in 1000 frequency, and no evidence was found of alterations in global repertoire structure.

Here V drops 9 bases and J drops 9 bases, and the junction holds 17 bases not matched to any gene. CDR1 is given as MDHEN and CDR2 as SYDVKM, both from the germline V gene. From the cysteine through the phenylalanine, the CDR3 covers 14 amino acids. The CDR3 DNA has 42 bases and is translated from base 1. Library construction relied on RACE. The instrument was a NextSeq 500. Library preparation attached unique molecular identifiers to individual cDNA molecules for quantitative, reproducible TCR counting. Turning to the authors' computational methods: Samples had a median of about 96,000 TCRs, with a range from about 23,224 to 700,000. V, J and CDR3 annotation of the TCR reads was performed with the Decombinator software suite. For PS versus PT1 abundance plots, all samples were subsampled to the same number of TCRs (28,000). Expanded TCRs were defined as absent before sensitization and observed at least eight times at the 2-week time point. TCRdb handled the public reads itself, with Q25 trimming in fastp and clone calling in MiXCR, and kept productive beta chains. Rows are combined by CDR3 protein, so each entry shows the most common genes and DNA. TCRdb, not the original authors, processed these V and J calls. This sample comprises about 41,000 distinct CDR3 sequences, roughly 4.2% of them detected only once. The ten largest clonotypes hold roughly 5.2% of the sample.

Reading the label with the study, this specimen's time point is: healthy volunteer bleed at 2 weeks. Total RNA was isolated from unfractionated whole blood collected in Tempus Blood RNA tubes. Roughly five healthy volunteers were used as TCR sequencing controls and were bled at day 0, 2 weeks and 6 weeks. This clonotype appeared many times. Its antigen remains undetermined. Base qualities are not provided; no much larger clone lies one nucleotide away. The TCR was taken from a human donor in good health. Some clones in this sample may be carry-over from other donors' samples. The sample consisted of whole blood. The V and J segments used are TRBV28 and TRBJ2-7; 7 bases in the middle match TRBD2. CDR3 loop: CASIPGGEVVGQYF. Here is the DNA: TGTGCCAGTATCCCGGGGGGAGAGGTCGTGGGGCAGTACTTC. The reference TRBV28 and TRBJ2-7 proteins fill in what lies around the CDR3, so the full variable domain reads DVKVTQSSRYLVKRTGEKVFLECVQDMDHENMFWYRQDPGLGLRLIYFSYDVKMKEKGDIPEGYSVSREKKERFSLILESASTNQTSMYLCASIPGGEVVGQYFGPGTRLTVT.